One sample yielded the 30 T cell receptor beta chains listed below, sequenced in a study of T cell repertoires in cytomegalovirus infection. TCRdb passed the reads through MiXCR, listing each CDR3 protein once. The sample yields about 360,000 distinct CDR3 sequences, approximately 35% seen once. The antigens for these receptors are not known. The sample was cultured PBMCs, taken from culture after CMV antigen stimulation. All receptors derive from a human donor in good health (CMV status not recorded). Some clones in this sample may be carry-over from other donors' samples.

On this clonotype: The germline gene is not matched at one end of the junction; a read error may be the cause. The V call is TRBV15, the J call TRBJ1-5, with D possibly TRBD1 on 5 matching bases. This CDR3 has 16 residues. The germline V gene encodes CDR1 LNHNV and CDR2 YYDKDF (reference sequence). The CDR3 reads CATRRVGGWSNQPQHF. The CDR3 region has the DNA TGTGCCACCAGGAGAGTTGGGGGTTGGAGCAATCAGCCCCAGCATTTT.

This clonotype showed up just a few times. J is TRBJ1-2 and V is TRBV28; tentatively, D is TRBD1 (6 bases). The CDR3 has 18 amino acids. Germline-derived CDR1 and CDR2 are MDHEN and SYDVKM. Trimming stripped 3 bases from V and 4 bases from J, with 24 bases between. CDR3 nucleotide sequence: TGTGCCAGCAGTTTTCACCTCGGACGGACAGACGTCGGCTATGGCTACACCTTC. Amino acids: CASSFHLGRTDVGYGYTF.

The table lists this clonotype with a few counts. V gene TRBV7-9 combines with J gene TRBJ2-7, with unresolved D. CDR1 and CDR2 from the germline V gene are SEHNR and FQNEAQ (reference sequence). The CDR3 is made up of 12 amino acids. Between the trimmed V and J ends, which lost 2 bases and 6 bases, there was a span of 8 bases. The CDR3 loop reads CASSLITTEQYF. The DNA of the CDR3 is TGTGCCAGCAGCTTAATAACGACCGAGCAGTACTTC.

This clonotype was counted a single time. The V and J genes are TRBV6-4 and TRBJ2-1; 9 nucleotides match TRBD2. Germline trimming cut 6 bases from V and 5 bases from J; bases unmatched to any gene: 11. Germline lookup yields CDR1 MRHNA and CDR2 SNTAGT. The CDR3 has 16 residues. CDR3 loop: CASSARLAVSHNEQFF. The DNA for the CDR3 is TGTGCCAGCAGCGCCAGACTAGCGGTTAGTCACAATGAGCAGTTCTTC.

The chain's CDR3 is CASSLDPGTSGPEQFF. In nucleotides, the CDR3 is TGTGCCAGCAGCTTGGACCCCGGGACTAGCGGGCCTGAGCAGTTCTTC. The J gene is TRBJ2-1, the V gene TRBV7-2; 12 bases align to TRBD2. V lost 3 bases to trimming and J lost 9 bases; unmatched junction nucleotides: 9. This CDR3 comprises 16 residues. From germline, CDR1 is SGHTA and CDR2 FQGNSA.

The V gene is TRBV7-9, the J gene TRBJ2-5; 10 bases are a match to TRBD2. J was trimmed by 2 bases and V by 5 bases; bases with no gene match: 8. The CDR3 sequence is 16 residues long. Germline CDR1 and CDR2: SEHNR and FQNEAQ (reference sequence). The CDR3 loop is CASSTSTSGMQETQYF. The DNA for the CDR3 is TGTGCCAGCAGCACCTCAACTAGCGGGATGCAAGAGACCCAGTACTTC.

The chain links TRBV20-1 to TRBJ1-2; TRBD1 might be the D (5 bases). Germline values: CDR1 DFQATT, CDR2 SNEGSKA (reference sequence). This CDR3 is 14 amino acids long. Trimming shortened V by 1 base and J by 4 bases, and 13 bases separated the two germline ends. The CDR3 DNA is TGCAGTGCTAGAGGGGGCAAGATGGGCTATGGCTACACCTTC. Its translation is CSARGGKMGYGYTF.

This clonotype was recorded at least ten times. The chain uses TRBV7-2 and TRBJ2-2, with D tentatively TRBD2 (6 bases). Trimming shortened V by 5 bases and J by 3 bases, and 13 bases separated the two germline ends. The CDR3 is 15 residues long. The germline V gene has CDR1 SGHTA and CDR2 FQGNSA. The CDR3 DNA reads as TGTGCCAGCAGCAACCGGGACTCGTACACCGGGGAGCTGTTTTTT. This codes for CASSNRDSYTGELFF.

This chain links TRBV7-6 with TRBJ1-6; no reliable D call. Trimming stripped 1 base from V and 9 bases from J, with 4 bases between. The germline V gene has CDR1 SGHVS and CDR2 FNYEAQ. This CDR3 spans 12 amino acids. CDR3 nucleotides: TGTGCCAGCAGCTTAGTCCGTTCACCCCTCCACTTT. Translated: CASSLVRSPLHF. Full variable domain (remainder filled in from reference TRBV7-6 and TRBJ1-6): GAGVSQSPRYKVTKRGQDVALRCDPISGHVSLYWYRQALGQGPEFLTYFNYEAQQDKSGLPNDRFSAERPEGSISTLTIQRTEQRDSAMYRCASSLVRSPLHFGNGTRLTVT.

The chain has TRBV4-1 and TRBJ1-4, with D possibly TRBD1 on 6 matching bases. The germline gives CDR1 MGHRA, CDR2 YSYEKL. Between the trimmed V and J ends, which lost 6 bases and 8 bases, there was a span of 28 bases. This CDR3 spans 18 amino acids. The CDR3 region has the DNA TGCGCCAGCAGACCCATAAATTACAGGGCCACCCTTAGGGAAAAACTGTTTTTT. Protein: CASRPINYRATLREKLFF.

This clonotype has just a few counts. This rearrangement joins TRBV7-8 to TRBJ1-1, with 8 nucleotides matching TRBD1. The V segment lost 5 bases and the J segment 5 bases; nucleotides outside the gene matches: 13. The CDR3 length is 16 residues. Germline-derived CDR1 and CDR2 are SGHVS and FQNEAQ. Here the CDR3 reads CASSPPGQGRGTEAFF. In DNA form, the CDR3 reads TGTGCCAGCAGCCCCCCCGGACAGGGACGAGGGACTGAAGCTTTCTTT.

In this sample, this clonotype turned up once. The chain employs TRBV6-2 or TRBV6-3 and TRBJ2-2; tentatively, D is TRBD1 (5 bases). CDR1 and CDR2 from the germline V gene are MNHEY and SVGEGT. The CDR3 runs 16 residues. Trimming stripped 5 bases from V and 4 bases from J, with 17 bases between. The DNA for the CDR3 is TGTGCCAGCAGTGCCTTAGGGGCGCCGGTCACCGGGGAGCTGTTTTTT. This sequence encodes CASSALGAPVTGELFF.

The V gene is TRBV3-1, the J gene TRBJ2-2, with unresolved D. Germline CDR1 LGHDT, CDR2 YNNKEL (reference sequence). CDR3 length: 13 residues. Trimming left V 1 base short and J 6 bases short, with 6 bases between. CDR3 bases: TGTGCCAGCAGCCAAGCGCAGGCCGGGGAGCTGTTTTTT. It specifies CASSQAQAGELFF. Complete variable domain (other parts from reference TRBV3-1 and TRBJ2-2): DTAVSQTPKYLVTQMGNDKSIKCEQNLGHDTMYWYKQDSKKFLKIMFSYNNKELIINETVPNRFSPKSPDKAHLNLHINSLELGDSAVYFCASSQAQAGELFFGEGSRLTVL.

In DNA form, the CDR3 reads TGTGCTAGTGGTTTGTTTTCGTCAGATACGCAGTATTTT. Translating it yields CASGLFSSDTQYF. The chain recombines TRBV12-5 with TRBJ2-3; D is unclear. The CDR3 runs to 13 residues. V shed 2 bases and J shed 4 bases, with 7 bases lying between them. Germline CDR1 LGHNT, CDR2 FRNRAP.

This clonotype came up many times. The genes are TRBV7-2 and TRBJ2-2; 7 nucleotides line up with TRBD2. The CDR3 extends over 15 amino acids. After removal of 6 bases from V and 2 bases from J, the junction contained 6 bases not matched to a gene. Germline CDR1 reads SGHTA; CDR2 reads FQGNSA. CDR3 bases: TGTGCCAGCAGTTGGGACTATCCTAACACCGGGGAGCTGTTTTTT. This translates into CASSWDYPNTGELFF.

The chain is built from TRBV7-2 and TRBJ1-2; 7 nucleotides agree with TRBD1. The CDR3 runs 13 residues. Trimming removed 2 bases from V and 6 bases from J; junction bases left unmatched: 3. Germline V gene sequence: CDR1 SGHTA, CDR2 FQGNSA. The CDR3 here is CASSLNRGDGYTF. The CDR3, as DNA: TGTGCCAGCAGCTTAAACAGGGGAGATGGCTACACCTTC.

This clonotype was detected many times. This chain uses TRBV6-2 or TRBV6-3 with TRBJ2-3; 8 bases agree with TRBD1. From germline, CDR1 is MNHEY and CDR2 SVGEGT. With 6 bases clipped from V and 2 bases from J, the junction kept 10 bases outside the gene matches. The CDR3 loop spans 16 amino acids. This CDR3 is CASSSDRGSFTDTQYF. The CDR3 DNA sequence: TGTGCCAGCAGCAGTGACAGGGGATCCTTCACAGATACGCAGTATTTT.

V usage is TRBV25-1 and J usage is TRBJ1-1, with D maybe TRBD1 (5 bases). V was clipped by 1 base and J by 1 base, with 13 bases between them. The CDR3 is made up of 16 amino acids. Germline CDR1 and CDR2: MGHDK and SYGVNS. In DNA, the CDR3 is TGTGCCAGCAGTGAATCCCTTTGGAGGGGGAACACTGAAGCTTTCTTT. It codes for CASSESLWRGNTEAFF.

This clonotype was seen a few times. The chain couples TRBV6-2 or TRBV6-3 to TRBJ1-1, with a weak D call TRBD1 (6 bases). CDR3 length: 14 amino acids. Per germline, CDR1 MNHEY and CDR2 SVGEGT. Between the trimmed V and J ends, which lost 4 bases and 6 bases, there was a span of 15 bases. The CDR3 here is CASSSLRDNAEAFF. The CDR3 DNA is TGTGCCAGCAGTTCCCTCCGGGACAATGCTGAAGCTTTCTTT.

This sequence joins TRBV5-1 and TRBJ2-2, with 11 positions matching TRBD1. The junction had 7 bases not matched to a gene; V was cut back by 6 bases and J by 6 bases. The germline V gene encodes CDR1 SGHRS and CDR2 YFSETQ. The CDR3 has 15 residues. The CDR3 region has the DNA TGCGCCAGCATTTCGGACAGGGGGCTCTCCGGGGAGCTGTTTTTT. The encoded protein is CASISDRGLSGELFF.

This clonotype showed up just a few times. The rearrangement links TRBV15 to TRBJ2-3; 7 bases are a match to TRBD2. Germline-derived CDR1 and CDR2 are LNHNV and YYDKDF (reference sequence). The CDR3 contains 14 residues. The J segment lost 0 bases and the V segment lost 8 bases, leaving 5 bases of the junction unmatched. CDR3 coding DNA: TGTGCCACCGGATCCGGGAGGAGCACAGATACGCAGTATTTT. Its protein product is CATGSGRSTDTQYF.

The chain recombines TRBV12-3 or TRBV12-4 with TRBJ2-7, with 10 bases identical to TRBD2. V lost 5 bases to trimming and J lost 5 bases; unmatched junction nucleotides: 3. The CDR3 spans 13 residues. DNA for the CDR3: TGTGCCAGCAGTCCCGGGACTAGCGACGAGCAGTACTTC. Residues: CASSPGTSDEQYF.

CDR3 DNA sequence: TGTGCCAGCAGTATGGGGCAGCCCCAGCATTTT. It translates to CASSMGQPQHF. This chain links TRBV12-3 or TRBV12-4 with TRBJ1-5; unclear D gene. This CDR3 region has 11 residues. The V end lost 5 bases, the J end lost 7 bases, and 6 bases lay between the germline ends.

This clonotype was counted at least ten times. This sequence joins TRBV7-2 and TRBJ1-1, with D hard to call. V lost 2 bases and J 7 bases, leaving 8 bases between the germline ends. The germline V gene has CDR1 SGHTA and CDR2 FQGNSA. This CDR3 is 12 amino acids long. CDR3 sequence reads: CASSLLLVEAFF. In DNA form, the CDR3 reads TGTGCCAGCAGCTTACTTCTGGTTGAAGCTTTCTTT.

The chain carries TRBV7-2 and TRBJ2-3; D remains ambiguous. Germline CDR1 and CDR2: SGHTA and FQGNSA. V was clipped by 5 bases and J by 2 bases, with 11 bases between them. The CDR3 is 14 amino acids. This CDR3 is CASSRERNTDTQYF. CDR3 nucleotides: TGTGCCAGCAGCCGCGAGCGTAACACAGATACGCAGTATTTT.

The chain combines TRBV28 with TRBJ1-6; D unclear. Germline-derived CDR1 and CDR2 are MDHEN and SYDVKM. This CDR3 contains 17 residues. Trimming removed 2 bases at V and 7 bases at J, with 18 bases between. The CDR3 DNA follows: TGTGCCAGCAGTTTAAAGGTCTCTGGTGCCAAAAATTCACCCCTCCACTTT. It codes for CASSLKVSGAKNSPLHF. Full variable domain (rest looked up from reference TRBV28 and TRBJ1-6): DVKVTQSSRYLVKRTGEKVFLECVQDMDHENMFWYRQDPGLGLRLIYFSYDVKMKEKGDIPEGYSVSREKKERFSLILESASTNQTSMYLCASSLKVSGAKNSPLHFGNGTRLTVT.

This clonotype was detected ten times or more. The gene calls are TRBV27 and TRBJ2-1; D unresolved. The CDR3 totals 11 residues. Trimming took off 6 bases at V and 5 bases at J, with 5 bases between the two ends. In germline, CDR1 is MNHEY, CDR2 SMNVEV (reference sequence). CDR3 sequence (DNA): TGTGCCAGCAGAAAAAACAATGAGCAGTTCTTC. Its translation is CASRKNNEQFF.

This clonotype was seen only a few times. The chain carries TRBV28 and TRBJ2-5; D remains unclear. V shed 7 bases and J shed 5 bases, with 17 bases lying between them. The length of the CDR3 is 14 residues. CDR1 and CDR2 from the germline V gene are MDHEN and SYDVKM. CDR3 coding DNA: TGTGCCAGCACCCCGACTCTCTCTGGGGAGACCCAGTACTTC. Its translation is CASTPTLSGETQYF.

The V gene is TRBV9, the J gene TRBJ2-4, with a tentative D call TRBD2 (6 bases). The CDR3 covers 13 residues. Germline V gene sequence: CDR1 SGDLS, CDR2 YYNGEE. Trimming stripped 4 bases from V and 7 bases from J, with 12 bases between. The CDR3, as DNA: TGTGCCAGCAGCCCCCCCAGCGGGAACATTCAGTACTTC. It yields the protein CASSPPSGNIQYF. Based on the CDR3 plus reference TRBV9 and TRBJ2-4, the full variable domain is DSGVTQTPKHLITATGQRVTLRCSPRSGDLSVYWYQQSLDQGLQFLIQYYNGEERAKGNILERFSAQQFPDLHSELNLSSLELGDSALYFCASSPPSGNIQYFGAGTRLSVL.

The V and J genes are TRBV2 and TRBJ1-1, with D uncertain. The CDR3 is 12 residues long. Looked up from germline, CDR1 is SNHLY and CDR2 is FYNNEI. The V end was cut by 7 bases, the J end by 7 bases, with 13 bases between. The CDR3 nucleotides read TGTGCCAGCATTTATGCTTTCAGTGAAGCTTTCTTT. It encodes CASIYAFSEAFF. The full variable domain, completed using reference TRBV2 and TRBJ1-1, is EPEVTQTPSHQVTQMGQEVILRCVPISNHLYFYWYRQILGQKVEFLVSFYNNEISEKSEIFDDQFSVERPDGSNFTLKIRSTKLEDSAMYFCASIYAFSEAFFGQGTRLTVV.